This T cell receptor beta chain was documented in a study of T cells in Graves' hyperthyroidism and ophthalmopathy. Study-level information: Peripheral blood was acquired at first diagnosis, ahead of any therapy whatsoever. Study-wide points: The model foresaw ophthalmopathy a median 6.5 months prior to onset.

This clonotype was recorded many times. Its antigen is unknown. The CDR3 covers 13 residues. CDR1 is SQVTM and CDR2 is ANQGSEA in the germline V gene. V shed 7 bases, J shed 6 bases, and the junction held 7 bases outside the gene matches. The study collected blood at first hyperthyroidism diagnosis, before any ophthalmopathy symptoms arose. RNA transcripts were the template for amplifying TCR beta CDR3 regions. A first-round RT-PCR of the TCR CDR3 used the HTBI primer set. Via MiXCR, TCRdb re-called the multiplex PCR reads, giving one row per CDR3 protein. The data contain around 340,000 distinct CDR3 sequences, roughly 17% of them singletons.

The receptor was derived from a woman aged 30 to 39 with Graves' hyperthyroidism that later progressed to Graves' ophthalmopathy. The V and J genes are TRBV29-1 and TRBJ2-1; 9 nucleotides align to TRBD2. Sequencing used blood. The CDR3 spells CSGRTSVANEQFF. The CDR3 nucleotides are TGCAGCGGACGGACTAGCGTTGCCAATGAGCAGTTCTTC.